The 20 T cell receptor beta chains given below trace back to one sample, sequenced in a study of blood T cell repertoires in COVID-19 (dated by TCRdb to the early 2020s). The library was obtained by the immunoSEQ multiplex PCR assay. TCRdb carries this immuneACCESS record with in-frame sequences only. Its versions omit some clonotypes, under half of them owing to an unresolved V gene in the studies checked, with the rest unexplained. In all, the sample holds approximately 150,000 clones, and around 83% of those were seen once. Of the sample, about 0.95% is held by the ten largest clones. Specimen: peripheral blood. These receptors came from a man aged 40-49 years with acute or convalescent COVID-19.

V gene TRBV11-2 combines with J gene TRBJ2-1, with 9 nucleotides matching TRBD1. The junction had 2 bases not matched to a gene; V was cut back by 1 base and J by 1 base. CDR3 length: 16 amino acids. In germline, CDR1 is SGHAT, CDR2 FQNNGV. DNA for the CDR3: TGTGCCAGCAGCTTAGGAGGGACAGGGTCCTACAATGAGCAGTTCTTC. It is translated as CASSLGGTGSYNEQFF.

The chain employs TRBV9 and TRBJ2-6, with D perhaps matching TRBD1 (6 bases). This CDR3 has 19 residues. Per germline, CDR1 SGDLS and CDR2 YYNGEE. Trimming took off 0 bases at V and 4 bases at J, with 20 bases between the two ends. The CDR3 DNA is TGTGCCAGCAGCGTAGGGGTAGGGACAACGTCCTTGGGGGCCAACGTCCTGACTTTC. Protein: CASSVGVGTTSLGANVLTF.

V usage is TRBV28 and J usage is TRBJ1-2, with TRBD1 as a possible D gene (5 bases). The germline CDR1 and CDR2 sequences are MDHEN and SYDVKM. Between the trimmed V and J ends, which lost 6 bases and 3 bases, there was a span of 11 bases. The CDR3 length is 13 residues. CDR3 DNA sequence: TGTGCCAGCAGCGCAGGGCTACACTATGGCTACACCTTC. This codes for CASSAGLHYGYTF.

This sequence joins TRBV6-5 and TRBJ2-6, with D possibly being TRBD1 (6 bases). CDR1 MNHEY and CDR2 SVGAGI come from the germline V gene. This CDR3 has 16 amino acids. V was trimmed by 4 bases and J by 3 bases, leaving 13 bases between them. The CDR3 loop reads CASSSATGFGANVLTF. DNA for the CDR3: TGTGCCAGCAGTTCTGCCACAGGGTTTGGGGCCAACGTCCTGACTTTC.

V usage is TRBV5-6 and J usage is TRBJ2-1; D gene unclear. V was pared by 4 bases and J by 7 bases, with 9 bases between. CDR1 is SGHDT and CDR2 is YYEEEE in the germline V gene. The CDR3 contains 12 residues. This CDR3 reads CASSHSGNEQFF. The CDR3 DNA reads TGTGCCAGCAGCCACTCCGGGAATGAGCAGTTCTTC. Full variable domain (outside the CDR3, taken from reference TRBV5-6 and TRBJ2-1): DAGVTQSPTHLIKTRGQQVTLRCSPKSGHDTVSWYQQALGQGPQFIFQYYEEEERQRGNFPDRFSGHQFPNYSSELNVNALLLGDSALYLCASSHSGNEQFFGPGTRLTVL.

The chain joins TRBV7-3 to TRBJ1-1; no clear D gene. Trimming took 1 base from V and 3 from J, leaving 9 bases between them. This CDR3 is 14 amino acids long. Germline values: CDR1 SGHTA, CDR2 FQGTGA. CDR3 amino acids: CASSLSEAHTEAFF. CDR3 sequence (DNA): TGTGCCAGCAGCTTAAGTGAGGCTCACACTGAAGCTTTCTTT.

This chain joins TRBV4-1 and TRBJ2-5; D is possibly TRBD1 (5 bases). Germline CDR1 is MGHRA and CDR2 is YSYEKL. Trimming left V 4 bases short and J 5 bases short, with 11 bases between. This CDR3 comprises 13 residues. The CDR3 is CASSLRATETQYF. CDR3 DNA: TGCGCCAGCAGCCTCAGGGCCACGGAGACCCAGTACTTC.

J is TRBJ1-1 and V is TRBV29-1, with no clear D. Germline V gene lookup returns CDR1 SQVTM and CDR2 ANQGSEA. The V end was cut by 4 bases, the J end by 2 bases, with 14 bases between. There are 14 residues in the CDR3. CDR3 in DNA: TGCAGCGTTGGGGAGACTGGGATAAACACTGAAGCTTTCTTT. This gives the protein CSVGETGINTEAFF.

The chain combines TRBV5-4 with TRBJ2-3; TRBD2 matches 9 bases. The V and J ends lost 4 bases and 4 bases, in that order; junction bases with no gene match: 10. The CDR3 spans 16 residues. Germline-derived CDR1 and CDR2 are SGHNT and YYREEE (reference sequence). CDR3 DNA sequence: TGTGCCAGCAGCCGGAGGGGCGGGGGGGGTTCAGATACGCAGTATTTT. It is translated as CASSRRGGGGSDTQYF.

The chain links TRBV12-3 or TRBV12-4 to TRBJ1-1, with D unclear. There are 13 residues in the CDR3. V lost 5 bases and J lost 8, with 15 bases in between. This CDR3 reads CASSIPGRGEAFF. The CDR3, as DNA: TGTGCCAGCAGTATACCCGGGCGGGGAGAAGCTTTCTTT.

The rearrangement uses TRBV6-5 and TRBJ1-6; D gene ambiguous. From germline, CDR1 is MNHEY and CDR2 SVGAGI. The CDR3 is 13 amino acids. The V gene lost 4 bases and the J gene lost 12 bases, with 13 bases spanning the gap. The CDR3 reads CASSSFSIQPLHF. CDR3 DNA: TGTGCCAGCAGTTCATTTAGTATTCAACCCCTCCACTTT.

This clone was observed a single time. This chain joins TRBV6-2 or TRBV6-3 and TRBJ1-5; perhaps TRBD1 as D (5 bases). The V and J ends lost 0 bases and 4 bases respectively, with 13 bases between them. CDR3 length: 16 amino acids. Germline V CDR1 and CDR2: MNHEY, SVGEGT. CDR3 bases: TGTGCCAGCAGTTACTCGGGCGGGACTCCAAATCAGCCCCAGCATTTT. This gives the protein CASSYSGGTPNQPQHF.

In regard to this clone: The junction departs from germline at one end; a sequencing error may be responsible. The chain has TRBV7-7 and TRBJ2-3, with 8 bases that match TRBD2. Looked up from germline, CDR1 is SSHAT and CDR2 is FNYEAQ (reference sequence). The CDR3 has 14 amino acids. The CDR3 protein is CASSLDGGGDTQYF. CDR3 nucleotide sequence: TGTGCTAGCAGTTTAGACGGGGGGGGAGATACGCAGTATTTT.

The V gene is TRBV24-1, the J gene TRBJ1-3, with 10 bases lining up with TRBD1. J lost 4 bases, V lost 4 bases, and 6 bases had no gene match. Germline CDR1 and CDR2: KGHDR and SFDVKD. This CDR3 spans 16 amino acids. The CDR3 protein is CATSERRDRGGNTIYF. The CDR3 DNA is TGTGCCACCAGTGAACGTCGGGACAGGGGAGGAAACACCATATATTTT.

The rearrangement joins TRBV2 to TRBJ2-5; 12 bases line up with TRBD2. This CDR3 has 16 amino acids. V lost 7 bases and J lost 2; bases outside the gene matches: 8. Germline V gene sequence: CDR1 SNHLY, CDR2 FYNNEI. DNA of the CDR3: TGTGCCAGCAACACCGGACTAGCGGGGTATCAAGAGACCCAGTACTTC. This encodes CASNTGLAGYQETQYF.

This chain uses TRBV3-1 (or the pseudogene TRBV3-2) with TRBJ1-5; 9 bases are shared with TRBD1. Trimming at V came to 1 base and at J to 11 bases, leaving 3 bases not matched to a gene. Looked up from germline, CDR1 is LGHDT and CDR2 is YNNKEL (reference sequence). The CDR3 sequence is 13 residues long. Written as DNA, the CDR3 is TGTGCCAGCAGCCAAGGGGACAGGGCGACCCAGCATTTT. This encodes CASSQGDRATQHF.

This clone has more than one count but fewer than ten. The chain has TRBV5-5 and TRBJ1-5, with 7 positions matching TRBD1. CDR3 size: 15 residues. V shed 1 base and J 3 bases; nucleotides not matched to a gene: 4. In germline, CDR1 is SGHKS, CDR2 YYEKEE (reference sequence). The CDR3 here is CASSLRGLANQPQHF. DNA for the CDR3: TGTGCCAGCAGCTTGAGGGGGCTCGCCAATCAGCCCCAGCATTTT.

V and J are TRBV7-9 and TRBJ1-5; TRBD1 matches 11 bases. The germline V gene encodes CDR1 SEHNR and CDR2 FQNEAQ (reference sequence). With 5 bases clipped from V and 9 bases from J, the junction kept 9 bases outside the gene matches. The CDR3 totals 15 residues. CDR3 loop: CASSQGQGVTRPQHF. The CDR3 nucleotides read TGTGCCAGCAGCCAGGGACAGGGGGTTACTCGGCCCCAGCATTTT.

J is TRBJ1-6 and V is TRBV6-6, with TRBD1 matching 10 bases. This CDR3 is built from 16 residues. CDR1 is MNHNY, CDR2 SVGAGI, per germline (reference sequence). V lost 6 bases to trimming and J lost 4 bases; unmatched junction nucleotides: 6. DNA for the CDR3: TGTGCCAGCAGCCTCGGACAGGGGGGATATAATTCACCCCTCCACTTT. Protein: CASSLGQGGYNSPLHF.

The V gene is TRBV6-2 or TRBV6-3, the J gene TRBJ2-7, with D uncertain. Germline V CDR1 and CDR2: MNHEY, SVGEGT. The CDR3 consists of 13 residues. V was trimmed by 0 bases and J by 5 bases, leaving 8 bases between them. In DNA form, the CDR3 reads TGTGCCAGCAGTTACTCGTCCTCTGACGAGCAGTACTTC. Translation gives CASSYSSSDEQYF.